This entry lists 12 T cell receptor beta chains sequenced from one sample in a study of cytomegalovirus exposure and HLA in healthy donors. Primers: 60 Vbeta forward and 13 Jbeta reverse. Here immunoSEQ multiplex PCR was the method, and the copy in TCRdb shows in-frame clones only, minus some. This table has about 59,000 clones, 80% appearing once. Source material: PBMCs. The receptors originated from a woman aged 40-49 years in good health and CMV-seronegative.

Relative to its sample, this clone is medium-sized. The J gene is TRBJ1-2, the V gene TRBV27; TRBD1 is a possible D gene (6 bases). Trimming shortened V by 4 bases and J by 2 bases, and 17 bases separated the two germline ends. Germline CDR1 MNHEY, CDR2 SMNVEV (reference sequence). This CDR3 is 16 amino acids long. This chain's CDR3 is CASSYRGGARNYGYTF. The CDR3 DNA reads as TGTGCCAGCAGTTATCGGGGGGGGGCCCGAAACTATGGCTACACCTTC.

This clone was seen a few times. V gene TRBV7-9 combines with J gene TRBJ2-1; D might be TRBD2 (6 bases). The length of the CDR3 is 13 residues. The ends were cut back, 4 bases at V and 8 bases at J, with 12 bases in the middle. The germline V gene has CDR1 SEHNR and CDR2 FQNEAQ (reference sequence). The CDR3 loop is CASSSGSGDEQFF. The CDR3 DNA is TGTGCCAGCAGCTCCGGGTCGGGGGATGAGCAGTTCTTC.

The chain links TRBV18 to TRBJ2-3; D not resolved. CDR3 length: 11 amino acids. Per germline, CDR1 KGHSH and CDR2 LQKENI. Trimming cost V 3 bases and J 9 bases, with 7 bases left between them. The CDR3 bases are TGTGCCAGCTCACCTAAAATCACGCAGTATTTT. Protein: CASSPKITQYF.

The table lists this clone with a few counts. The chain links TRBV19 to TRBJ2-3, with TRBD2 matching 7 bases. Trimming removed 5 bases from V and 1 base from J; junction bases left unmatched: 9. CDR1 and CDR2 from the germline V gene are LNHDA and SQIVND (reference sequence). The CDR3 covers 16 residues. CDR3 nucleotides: TGTGCCAGTAGTCGAACCCCTCTAGCGGGCACAGATACGCAGTATTTT. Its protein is CASSRTPLAGTDTQYF.

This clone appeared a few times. The CDR3 here is CASSLTGQGQSHGYTF. CDR3 sequence (DNA): TGTGCCAGCAGTTTAACGGGACAGGGGCAGTCTCATGGCTACACCTTC. The genes are TRBV28 and TRBJ1-2, with 10 bases aligning to TRBD1. V was pared by 2 bases and J by 6 bases, with 9 bases of the junction left unmatched. The CDR3 spans 16 residues. CDR1 MDHEN and CDR2 SYDVKM come from the germline V gene.

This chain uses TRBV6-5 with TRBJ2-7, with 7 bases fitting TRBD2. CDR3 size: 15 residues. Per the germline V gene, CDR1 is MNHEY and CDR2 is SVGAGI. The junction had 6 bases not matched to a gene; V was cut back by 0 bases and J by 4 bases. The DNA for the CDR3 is TGTGCCAGCAGTTACTCGGCGGGAGATGGTTACGAGCAGTACTTC. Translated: CASSYSAGDGYEQYF.

CDR3 protein: CASRSGSGSGTTDTQYF. The CDR3 DNA sequence: TGTGCCAGTAGATCGGGTAGCGGGAGTGGCACCACAGATACGCAGTATTTT. V usage is TRBV19 and J usage is TRBJ2-3, with 9 bases fitting TRBD2. Germline V gene lookup returns CDR1 LNHDA and CDR2 SQIVND (reference sequence). V shed 6 bases, J shed 2 bases, and the junction held 12 bases outside the gene matches. The CDR3 has 17 amino acids.

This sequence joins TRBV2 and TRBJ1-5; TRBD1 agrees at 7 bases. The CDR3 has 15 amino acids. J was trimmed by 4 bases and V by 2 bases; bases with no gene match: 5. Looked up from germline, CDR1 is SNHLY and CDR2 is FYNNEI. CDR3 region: CASSEIGQANQPQHF. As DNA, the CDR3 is TGTGCCAGCAGTGAAATTGGACAGGCGAATCAGCCCCAGCATTTT. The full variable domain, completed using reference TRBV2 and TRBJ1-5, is EPEVTQTPSHQVTQMGQEVILRCVPISNHLYFYWYRQILGQKVEFLVSFYNNEISEKSEIFDDQFSVERPDGSNFTLKIRSTKLEDSAMYFCASSEIGQANQPQHFGDGTRLSIL.

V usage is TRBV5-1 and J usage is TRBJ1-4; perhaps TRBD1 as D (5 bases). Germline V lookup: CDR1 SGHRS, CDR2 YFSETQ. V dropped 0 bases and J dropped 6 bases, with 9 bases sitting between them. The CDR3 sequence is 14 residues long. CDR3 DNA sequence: TGCGCCAGCAGCTTGGGGACACGCGATGAAAAACTGTTTTTT. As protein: CASSLGTRDEKLFF.

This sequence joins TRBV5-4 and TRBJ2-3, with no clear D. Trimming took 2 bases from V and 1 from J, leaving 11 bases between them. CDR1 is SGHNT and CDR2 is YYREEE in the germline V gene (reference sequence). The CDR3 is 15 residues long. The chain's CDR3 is CASSFPGQGTDTQYF. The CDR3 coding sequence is TGTGCCAGCAGCTTCCCCGGCCAGGGCACAGATACGCAGTATTTT.

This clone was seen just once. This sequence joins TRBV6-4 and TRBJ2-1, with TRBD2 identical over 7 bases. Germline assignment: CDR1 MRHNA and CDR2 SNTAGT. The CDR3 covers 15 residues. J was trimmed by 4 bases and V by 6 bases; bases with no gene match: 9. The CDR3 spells CASSLGGRGYNEQFF. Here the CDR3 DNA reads TGTGCCAGCAGCTTAGGAGGGCGGGGGTACAATGAGCAGTTCTTC.

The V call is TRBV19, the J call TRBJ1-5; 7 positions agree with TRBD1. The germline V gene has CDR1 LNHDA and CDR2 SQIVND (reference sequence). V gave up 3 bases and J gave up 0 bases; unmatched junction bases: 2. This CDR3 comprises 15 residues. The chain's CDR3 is CASSMTGNSNQPQHF. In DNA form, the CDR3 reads TGTGCCAGTAGTATGACAGGGAATAGCAATCAGCCCCAGCATTTT.